This TCR beta chain is from a study of T cells after yellow fever vaccination. Study overall: Some fractions had low cell numbers, and these were prepared with SMART-Seq v4 Ultra Low Input.

The table lists this clonotype with a few counts. TCRdb re-called the 5' RACE reads with MiXCR, one entry per CDR3 protein. The table includes around 600,000 distinct CDR3 sequences, roughly an eighth detected once. The germline CDR1 and CDR2 sequences are MNHEY and SMNVEV (reference sequence). The V end was cut by 2 bases, the J end by 2 bases, with 15 bases between. CDR3 length equals 16 residues. This sequence joins TRBV27 and TRBJ2-5; D remains ambiguous. The starting material was PBMCs, obtained on the day of the yellow fever booster vaccination. This sequence originates from a man aged 30 to 45 who received the YFV17D yellow fever vaccine. CDR3 residues: CASSLLPVGEQETQYF. The CDR3 region has the DNA TGTGCCAGCAGTTTACTCCCGGTTGGCGAGCAAGAGACCCAGTACTTC.